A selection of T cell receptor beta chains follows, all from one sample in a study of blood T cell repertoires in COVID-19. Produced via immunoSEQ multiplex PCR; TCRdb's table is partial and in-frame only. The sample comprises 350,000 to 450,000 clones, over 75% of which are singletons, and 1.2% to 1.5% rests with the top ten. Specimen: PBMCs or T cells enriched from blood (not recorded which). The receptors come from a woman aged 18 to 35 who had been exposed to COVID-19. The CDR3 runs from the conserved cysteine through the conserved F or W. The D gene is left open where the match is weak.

CDR3: CASSLRLAGGPFEQFF
D: TRBD2
V: TRBV7-9

CDR3: CASSGERVYEQYF
D: NA
V: TRBV9

CDR3: CASSQEEHLAGSSYNEQFF
D: TRBD2
V: TRBV3-1/TRBV3-2

CDR3: CASSRGQGAKNIQYF
D: TRBD1
V: TRBV18

CDR3: CASSPAGLSQPQHF
D: NA
V: TRBV6-5

CDR3: CASSLILSQGTDTQYF
D: NA
V: TRBV5-1

CDR3: CASSQVHQAGVDTDTQYF
D: TRBD2
V: TRBV14

CDR3: CASSLKGTLSYEQYF
D: NA
V: TRBV27

CDR3: CASSLRGVKTDTQYF
D: TRBD2
V: TRBV11-2

CDR3: CASSLRTGANTEAFF
D: TRBD1
V: TRBV5-1

CDR3: CASSYFRDTKRTEAFF
D: NA
V: TRBV6-5

CDR3: CASSFEGCMDRWIEKLFF
D: TRBD1
V: TRBV11-3

CDR3: CASSHRATNEKLFF
D: NA
V: TRBV7-2

CDR3: CASSLYERDF
D: NA
V: TRBV5-1

CDR3: CASSTGLVSHEQYF
D: TRBD2
V: TRBV5-1

CDR3: CASRQGLGEQYF
D: NA
V: TRBV12-3/TRBV12-4

CDR3: CASSTRQGYSYEQYF
D: TRBD1
V: TRBV19

CDR3: CASSLRTGNQPQHF
D: NA
V: TRBV7-2

CDR3: CASSLGVSGGTYEQYF
D: TRBD2
V: TRBV7-2

CDR3: CASIRQGGGELFF
D: TRBD1
V: TRBV12-3/TRBV12-4

CDR3: CASSLEAAGEAFF
D: NA
V: TRBV7-9

CDR3: CASRQGNYGYTF
D: TRBD1
V: TRBV6-5

CDR3: CASSLVAEQFF
D: NA
V: TRBV12-3/TRBV12-4

CDR3: CATGRGNGYTF
D: NA
V: TRBV28

CDR3: CATSTWGRGEQYF
D: NA
V: TRBV15

CDR3: CASSHGQGGASPLHF
D: TRBD1
V: TRBV6-5

CDR3: CASSQVGGDEQFF
D: NA
V: TRBV14

CDR3: CASSLEAGTEAFF
D: NA
V: TRBV11-1

CDR3: CAISERLAGGSGELFF
D: TRBD2
V: TRBV10-3

CDR3: CASSLVGSTGELFF
D: NA
V: TRBV5-5

CDR3: CASSENPASLADTQYF
D: NA
V: TRBV10-1

CDR3: CASSRAGLGVEQFF
D: NA
V: TRBV7-9

CDR3: CASRTTGGDRTDTQYF
D: NA
V: TRBV28

CDR3: CASSYYEGSGNTIYF
D: NA
V: TRBV6-5

CDR3: CSVLGSTDTQYF
D: NA
V: TRBV29-1

CDR3: CASLSGGNQPQHF
D: TRBD1
V: TRBV28

CDR3: CASSLGGTGINEQFF
D: TRBD1
V: TRBV7-7

CDR3: CASSVGLANTEAFF
D: NA
V: TRBV9

CDR3: CATSDYGSDYGYTF
D: NA
V: TRBV24-1

CDR3: CASSQDMADGYVAGVGSYEQYF
D: TRBD2
V: TRBV3-1/TRBV3-2

CDR3: CASSLGLAGPNEQFF
D: TRBD2
V: TRBV6-5

CDR3: CASSLDRVPEKLFF
D: TRBD1
V: TRBV7-6

CDR3: CASSPDWNTEAFF
D: NA
V: TRBV7-8

CDR3: CASNSGEDTHEQYF
D: NA
V: TRBV2

CDR3: CASSYSGRASYEQYF
D: TRBD2
V: TRBV7-8

CDR3: CASSIGQGGVQYF
D: TRBD1
V: TRBV6-5

CDR3: CASSSGGLTNYGYTF
D: NA
V: TRBV7-2

CDR3: CASRRPPGLAGAVGNTQYF
D: TRBD2
V: TRBV28

CDR3: CATSGAPDRPSENYNEQFF
D: NA
V: TRBV24-1

CDR3: CASSSSDRENYGYTF
D: NA
V: TRBV28

CDR3: CSQDRGTEAFF
D: NA
V: TRBV20-1

CDR3: CASSLEGQGHSNQPQHF
D: NA
V: TRBV7-2

CDR3: CASSQDRGFWYEQYF
D: NA
V: TRBV14

CDR3: CASSFRTSGSYEQYF
D: TRBD2
V: TRBV7-2

CDR3: CASSEPIQETQYF
D: NA
V: TRBV2

CDR3: CASSLTGHGNTIYF
D: TRBD1
V: TRBV28

CDR3: CASRRDRADSPLHF
D: TRBD1
V: TRBV2